Below are 30 T cell receptor beta chains sequenced from a single sample in a study of blood T cell repertoires in COVID-19. Clones were read by immunoSEQ multiplex PCR, and TCRdb kept only the in-frame ones, dropping some. The data hold around 200,000 clones, with 85% to 90% observed a single time. Source material: peripheral blood. Receptors originate from a man older than 75 with acute or convalescent COVID-19.

The chain has TRBV19 and TRBJ2-3; TRBD2 agrees at 7 bases. J lost 4 bases, V lost 7 bases, and 14 bases had no gene match. CDR3 length: 16 amino acids. In germline, CDR1 is LNHDA, CDR2 SQIVND (reference sequence). The CDR3 nucleotides read TGTGCCAGTACTCCAGGGAGGGCCGATCGAGCAGATACGCAGTATTTT. Amino acids: CASTPGRADRADTQYF.

The rearrangement links TRBV30 to TRBJ1-2, with TRBD1 as a possible D gene (5 bases). This CDR3 is 11 amino acids long. Germline V lookup: CDR1 GTSNPN, CDR2 SVGIG (reference sequence). V lost 3 bases and J 8 bases, leaving 10 bases between the germline ends. The CDR3 sequence: CAWSARGGYTF. In DNA form, the CDR3 reads TGTGCCTGGAGCGCACGGGGGGGCTACACCTTC.

The J gene is TRBJ2-7, the V gene TRBV11-2; 12 nucleotides align to TRBD1. Trimming cost V 2 bases and J 5 bases; bases outside gene matches: 10. Germline V lookup: CDR1 SGHAT, CDR2 FQNNGV. CDR3 length: 17 amino acids. CDR3 DNA sequence: TGTGCCAGCAGCTTAATTAGCACCGGGACAGGGGGCCACGAGCAGTACTTC. Translated, it gives CASSLISTGTGGHEQYF. Drawing the rest from reference TRBV11-2 and TRBJ2-7, the complete variable domain is EAGVAQSPRYKIIEKRQSVAFWCNPISGHATLYWYQQILGQGPKLLIQFQNNGVVDDSQLPKDRFSAERLKGVDSTLKIQPAKLEDSAVYLCASSLISTGTGGHEQYFGPGTRLTVT.

A few counts support this clone. This rearrangement joins TRBV15 to TRBJ2-1; tentative D call: TRBD2 (5 bases). CDR1 is LNHNV and CDR2 is YYDKDF in the germline V gene (reference sequence). This CDR3 is 18 amino acids long. V dropped 1 base and J dropped 8 bases, with 24 bases sitting between them. CDR3 DNA: TGTGCCACCAGCAGAGTGTCGTCTCGGGATAGACTACAATATGAGCAGTTCTTC. As protein: CATSRVSSRDRLQYEQFF.

V and J are TRBV2 and TRBJ2-2, with D perhaps matching TRBD1 (5 bases). The CDR3 extends over 13 amino acids. Trimming left V 5 bases short and J 5 bases short, with 9 bases between. Germline V gives CDR1 SNHLY, CDR2 FYNNEI. This chain's CDR3 is CASSRQLTGELFF. The DNA of the CDR3 is TGTGCCAGCAGTAGACAGTTAACCGGGGAGCTGTTTTTT.

The chain has TRBV19 and TRBJ1-2; D is undetermined. The CDR3 is 14 residues long. Per the germline V gene, CDR1 is LNHDA and CDR2 is SQIVND (reference sequence). V gave up 5 bases and J gave up 5 bases, with 15 bases separating them. This CDR3 reads CASSPQIATYGYTF. In nucleotides, the CDR3 is TGTGCCAGTAGTCCTCAGATCGCGACTTATGGCTACACCTTC.

V usage is TRBV19 and J usage is TRBJ1-2; D unresolved. The CDR3 loop spans 14 amino acids. V lost 9 bases and J lost 2, with 16 bases in between. Germline V gene lookup returns CDR1 LNHDA and CDR2 SQIVND (reference sequence). CDR3 residues: CASSADGRNYGYTF. The CDR3 region has the DNA TGTGCCAGCTCGGCGGACGGGAGAAACTATGGCTACACCTTC.

The rearrangement joins TRBV27 to TRBJ2-7; perhaps TRBD1 as D (6 bases). CDR3 length: 15 amino acids. The germline gives CDR1 MNHEY, CDR2 SMNVEV (reference sequence). V dropped 4 bases and J dropped 3 bases, with 16 bases sitting between them. CDR3 protein: CASSSGQNWNYEQYF. CDR3 nucleotide sequence: TGTGCCAGCAGTTCAGGACAGAACTGGAACTACGAGCAGTACTTC.

The gene calls are TRBV6-5 and TRBJ2-1; TRBD2 aligns across 7 bases. V gave up 5 bases and J gave up 11 bases; unmatched junction bases: 6. Germline loops: CDR1 MNHEY, CDR2 SVGAGI. This CDR3 comprises 12 residues. The CDR3 nucleotides read TGTGCCAGCAGTCCAACGGGACTACAGCAGTTCTTC. Protein product: CASSPTGLQQFF.

The chain links TRBV28 to TRBJ1-2; D is perhaps TRBD1 (6 bases). This CDR3 contains 15 residues. V dropped 5 bases and J dropped 8 bases, with 21 bases sitting between them. The germline CDR1 and CDR2 sequences are MDHEN and SYDVKM. The CDR3 DNA reads TGTGCCAGCAGTGCAGTGGGGGCAGGGATATCGGGCTACACCTTC. Translated: CASSAVGAGISGYTF.

This chain joins TRBV3-1 (or the pseudogene TRBV3-2) and TRBJ2-1, with TRBD2 identical over 15 bases. The CDR3 has 20 residues. Germline lookup yields CDR1 LGHDT and CDR2 YNNKEL (reference sequence). With 7 bases clipped from V and 4 bases from J, the junction kept 17 bases outside the gene matches. In nucleotides, the CDR3 is TGTGCCAGCAAGGCATCGGCTGGACTAGCGGGAGGGCCTACATACAATGAGCAGTTCTTC. As protein: CASKASAGLAGGPTYNEQFF.

V usage is TRBV30 and J usage is TRBJ1-5, with D hard to call. CDR3 length equals 13 residues. The germline CDR1 and CDR2 sequences are GTSNPN and SVGIG (reference sequence). V was trimmed by 5 bases and J by 4 bases, leaving 12 bases between them. For the CDR3, the DNA is TGTGCCTGGGCCCCCGCGAGGAATCAGCCCCAGCATTTT. Its translation is CAWAPARNQPQHF. The whole variable domain, filled in from reference TRBV30 and TRBJ1-5, reads SQTIHQWPATLVQPVGSPLSLECTVEGTSNPNLYWYRQAAGRGLQLLFYSVGIGQISSEVPQNLSASRPQDRQFILSSKKLLLSDSGFYLCAWAPARNQPQHFGDGTRLSIL.

The CDR3 protein is CASSRGQGYKSGLFF. In DNA, the CDR3 is TGTGCCAGCAGCCGAGGACAGGGCTATAAGTCGGGGCTGTTTTTT. This rearrangement joins TRBV7-8 to TRBJ1-4, with 8 bases lining up with TRBD1. The germline gives CDR1 SGHVS, CDR2 FQNEAQ. After removal of 5 bases from V and 14 bases from J, the junction contained 16 bases not matched to a gene. The CDR3 spans 15 residues.

The chain links TRBV7-2 to TRBJ1-2; 9 positions match TRBD1. The V and J ends lost 5 bases and 4 bases, in that order; junction bases with no gene match: 2. Per the germline V gene, CDR1 is SGHTA and CDR2 is FQGNSA. This CDR3 comprises 13 residues. CDR3 DNA: TGTGCCAGCAGCAAGGGACAGGGCTATGGCTACACCTTC. Protein product: CASSKGQGYGYTF.

In its sample, this clone was seen once. The chain combines TRBV6-5 with TRBJ1-1; D possibly corresponds to TRBD1 (5 bases). The V and J ends lost 6 bases and 2 bases respectively, with 13 bases between them. CDR1 and CDR2 (germline): MNHEY, SVGAGI. This CDR3 region has 14 residues. This CDR3 reads CASRPDSLNTEAFF. The CDR3 DNA follows: TGTGCCAGCAGGCCCGACAGTCTCAACACTGAAGCTTTCTTT.

J is TRBJ2-2 and V is TRBV19; 12 nucleotides match TRBD1. Germline trimming cut 7 bases from V and 5 bases from J; bases unmatched to any gene: 8. The CDR3 consists of 16 residues. CDR1 and CDR2 from the germline V gene are LNHDA and SQIVND (reference sequence). The CDR3 loop reads CASKPPGQGATGELFF. The CDR3, as DNA: TGTGCCAGTAAACCCCCGGGACAGGGGGCAACCGGGGAGCTGTTTTTT.

This clone is a singleton in its sample. This rearrangement joins TRBV23-1 to TRBJ1-4, with unresolved D. TRBV23-1 is labeled an ORF, and its function is uncertain. The CDR3 runs 15 residues. V was trimmed by 0 bases and J by 5 bases, leaving 10 bases between them. CDR3 nucleotide sequence: TGCGCCAGCAGTCAATCACCGGGGATGAATGAAAAACTGTTTTTT. This codes for CASSQSPGMNEKLFF.

J is TRBJ2-3 and V is TRBV6-6; TRBD1 aligns across 9 bases. Germline V gene lookup returns CDR1 MNHNY and CDR2 SVGAGI (reference sequence). The V segment lost 4 bases and the J segment 3 bases; nucleotides outside the gene matches: 5. The CDR3 contains 15 residues. Here the CDR3 DNA reads TGTGCCAGCAGTTTACAGGGGGCAGGGACAGATACGCAGTATTTT. Translated: CASSLQGAGTDTQYF.

V is TRBV12-3 or TRBV12-4 and J is TRBJ2-5; possibly TRBD2 for D (6 bases). The CDR3 is made up of 13 amino acids. The V end lost 7 bases, the J end lost 5 bases, and 14 bases lay between the germline ends. CDR3: CASTEGWSETQYF. The CDR3, as DNA: TGTGCCAGCACGGAGGGGTGGTCGGAGACCCAGTACTTC.

The CDR3 nucleotides are TGTGCCAGTAGTACGGACAGGGGATATCAGCCCCAGCATTTT. Translation gives CASSTDRGYQPQHF. The J gene is TRBJ1-5, the V gene TRBV19; 9 nucleotides line up with TRBD1. The trim removed 4 bases at V and 5 bases at J, leaving 3 bases unmatched. The germline V gene has CDR1 LNHDA and CDR2 SQIVND (reference sequence). The CDR3 length is 14 residues.

Only one count was recorded for this clone. The V gene is TRBV2, the J gene TRBJ1-2; perhaps TRBD1 as D (5 bases). This CDR3 is built from 12 residues. Germline lookup yields CDR1 SNHLY and CDR2 FYNNEI. V lost 2 bases and J lost 7, with 8 bases in between. The DNA of the CDR3 is TGTGCCAGCAGTGAAAGCAGGGCTGGCTACACCTTC. Amino acids: CASSESRAGYTF. The full variable domain, completed using reference TRBV2 and TRBJ1-2, is EPEVTQTPSHQVTQMGQEVILRCVPISNHLYFYWYRQILGQKVEFLVSFYNNEISEKSEIFDDQFSVERPDGSNFTLKIRSTKLEDSAMYFCASSESRAGYTFGSGTRLTVV.

V usage is TRBV6-5 and J usage is TRBJ1-6; TRBD1 matches at 7 bases. The length of the CDR3 is 12 residues. Per the germline V gene, CDR1 is MNHEY and CDR2 is SVGAGI. After removal of 6 bases from V and 15 bases from J, the junction contained 8 bases not matched to a gene. The DNA of the CDR3 is TGTGCCAGCAGCTCCTACGACAGGGACCTCCACTTT. It translates to CASSSYDRDLHF.

The chain joins TRBV25-1 to TRBJ1-1; TRBD1 agrees at 9 bases. With 4 bases clipped from V and 5 bases from J, the junction kept 8 bases outside the gene matches. CDR1 is MGHDK and CDR2 is SYGVNS in the germline V gene. This CDR3 has 15 amino acids. CDR3: CASSVPGTGRTEAFF. The CDR3 DNA follows: TGTGCCAGCAGTGTCCCCGGGACAGGGAGGACTGAAGCTTTCTTT.

V gene TRBV30 combines with J gene TRBJ2-5, with 7 bases lining up with TRBD1. The CDR3 consists of 12 residues. CDR1 GTSNPN and CDR2 SVGIG come from the germline V gene (reference sequence). The trim removed 0 bases at V and 12 bases at J, leaving 7 bases unmatched. Here the CDR3 reads CAWSVPRQGKYF. The CDR3 DNA sequence: TGTGCCTGGAGTGTGCCCCGACAGGGAAAGTACTTC.

The chain carries TRBV5-4 and TRBJ2-3, with TRBD2 as a possible D gene (6 bases). This CDR3 is 15 amino acids long. Germline V gene lookup returns CDR1 SGHNT and CDR2 YYREEE (reference sequence). Trimming pared 0 bases from V and 10 bases from J, leaving 18 bases between. DNA for the CDR3: TGTGCCAGCAGCTTGGCCGGGAGCCTCTTCCAATCGCAGTATTTT. Its protein is CASSLAGSLFQSQYF.

V usage is TRBV4-2 and J usage is TRBJ2-3; D is uncertain. CDR3 length equals 15 residues. Looked up from germline, CDR1 is LGHNA and CDR2 is YNFKEQ. The V end was cut by 3 bases, the J end by 0 bases, with 10 bases between. The CDR3 region is CASSQPVGSTDTQYF. The DNA for the CDR3 is TGTGCCAGCAGCCAGCCAGTCGGGAGCACAGATACGCAGTATTTT.

The chain couples TRBV19 to TRBJ2-1; D perhaps matches TRBD2 (6 bases). The CDR3 is 17 amino acids. V was cut by 6 bases and J by 8 bases, with 26 bases left in between. Germline-derived CDR1 and CDR2 are LNHDA and SQIVND (reference sequence). The CDR3 sequence is CASSSISLGPSGDEQFF. CDR3 coding DNA: TGTGCCAGTAGCAGTATTTCCCTCGGACCATCGGGAGATGAGCAGTTCTTC.

The genes are TRBV28 and TRBJ1-6; weak D call: TRBD1 (6 bases). The germline V gene encodes CDR1 MDHEN and CDR2 SYDVKM. V lost 7 bases, J lost 6 bases, and 10 bases lay in between. This CDR3 has 13 residues. CDR3 sequence: CASTQGTNSPLHF. In nucleotides, the CDR3 is TGTGCCAGCACCCAGGGGACTAATTCACCCCTCCACTTT.

The V gene is TRBV5-4, the J gene TRBJ2-1; D gene unclear. V lost 6 bases and J lost 6, with 13 bases in between. The CDR3 spans 13 residues. Germline V gene lookup returns CDR1 SGHNT and CDR2 YYREEE (reference sequence). The DNA for the CDR3 is TGTGCCAGCACCCTCCGGTCCGGCAATGAGCAGTTCTTC. It translates to CASTLRSGNEQFF.

The chain joins TRBV3-1 (or the pseudogene TRBV3-2) to TRBJ1-4, with D maybe TRBD1 (5 bases). The V gene's germline CDR1 is LGHDT and CDR2 YNNKEL (reference sequence). This CDR3 contains 12 residues. The V gene lost 5 bases and the J gene lost 14 bases, with 15 bases spanning the gap. The CDR3 loop is CASSNVKGKLFF. In nucleotides, the CDR3 is TGTGCCAGCAGCAATGTAAAGGGGAAGCTGTTTTTT.